The 10 T cell receptor beta chains presented below share a single source sample, sequenced in a study of preoperative IRX-2 immunotherapy in early breast cancer. Indicated treatment: preoperative locoregional IRX-2 cytokine immunotherapy. Repertoires were generated with immunoSEQ multiplex PCR, while TCRdb's copy carries only in-frame clones and drops some. This sample has 3,700 or so clones, with roughly two thirds found just once. The sample in question was tumor tissue, obtained after IRX-2 immunotherapy. Receptors were obtained from a human donor with breast cancer.

The V gene is TRBV11-3, the J gene TRBJ1-1; D not resolved. Trimming took off 4 bases at V and 4 bases at J, with 16 bases between the two ends. Looked up from germline, CDR1 is SGHNT and CDR2 is YENEEA. The CDR3 has 15 amino acids. The chain's CDR3 is CASSWDTTWGTEAFF. In nucleotides, the CDR3 is TGTGCCAGCAGCTGGGATACAACTTGGGGCACTGAAGCTTTCTTT.

This clone was found once. The genes are TRBV18 and TRBJ1-3, with D tentatively TRBD1 (6 bases). Germline V gene sequence: CDR1 KGHSH, CDR2 LQKENI. Trimming stripped 0 bases from V and 3 bases from J, with 12 bases between. CDR3 length: 16 amino acids. CDR3 DNA: TGTGCCAGCTCACCACCGGGCGGGGGCAGTGGAAACACCATATATTTT. The encoded protein is CASSPPGGGSGNTIYF.

This clone came up once. This chain links TRBV6-8 with TRBJ2-1, with 7 bases that match TRBD2. This CDR3 is 16 amino acids long. Germline values: CDR1 MNHGY, CDR2 SAAAGT. The ends lost 6 bases at V and 2 bases at J; junction bases unmatched: 10. The CDR3 is CASRDGGRSPYNEQFF. In DNA, the CDR3 is TGTGCCAGCAGGGATGGCGGGAGATCTCCCTACAATGAGCAGTTCTTC.

This clone has only one observation. The rearrangement links TRBV19 to TRBJ1-2; the match to TRBD1 covers 8 bases. Looked up from germline, CDR1 is LNHDA and CDR2 is SQIVND (reference sequence). This CDR3 has 11 residues. The V segment lost 11 bases and the J segment 4 bases; nucleotides outside the gene matches: 3. The CDR3 DNA reads as TGTGCCGGACAGGGTCGCTATGGCTACACCTTC. Its protein product is CAGQGRYGYTF.

The chain couples TRBV15 to TRBJ1-5; 8 nucleotides match TRBD1. This CDR3 is built from 18 residues. J lost 1 base, V lost 0 bases, and 8 bases had no gene match. CDR1 is LNHNV and CDR2 is YYDKDF in the germline V gene (reference sequence). The CDR3: CATSREGLRQGSNQPQHF. CDR3 DNA sequence: TGTGCCACCAGCAGAGAAGGATTGAGACAGGGGAGCAATCAGCCCCAGCATTTT.

The gene calls are TRBV7-7 and TRBJ1-5; 7 bases line up with TRBD1. Germline CDR1 reads SSHAT; CDR2 reads FNYEAQ (reference sequence). The V gene end was trimmed by 5 bases and the J gene end by 4 bases; junction bases not matched to a gene: 8. CDR3 length equals 15 residues. The CDR3 nucleotides are TGTGCCAGCAGCCCACTGACAGGGCAAAATCAGCCCCAGCATTTT. Amino acid sequence: CASSPLTGQNQPQHF.

The chain links TRBV6-8 to TRBJ1-1, with a weak D call TRBD1 (6 bases). V lost 2 bases and J 2 bases, leaving 18 bases between the germline ends. Germline lookup yields CDR1 MNHGY and CDR2 SAAAGT. The CDR3 contains 17 residues. The CDR3 DNA reads TGTGCCAGCAGTTACGGGGGGGGCGGCATAGCAAACACTGAAGCTTTCTTT. Amino acid sequence: CASSYGGGGIANTEAFF.

The chain has TRBV15 and TRBJ1-5; D remains unclear. Germline lookup yields CDR1 LNHNV and CDR2 YYDKDF (reference sequence). The CDR3 runs 15 residues. V was trimmed by 1 base and J by 9 bases, leaving 16 bases between them. For the CDR3, the DNA is TGTGCCACCAGCAGAGCGGGCACCCTGTTGGGGCCCCAGCATTTT. It yields the protein CATSRAGTLLGPQHF.

The rearrangement links TRBV6-8 to TRBJ1-1, with D unclear. Germline V gene sequence: CDR1 MNHGY, CDR2 SAAAGT. The CDR3 contains 13 residues. V dropped 10 bases and J dropped 2 bases, with 14 bases sitting between them. This CDR3 is CAISQEPNTEAFF. As DNA, the CDR3 is TGTGCCATCAGCCAGGAACCAAACACTGAAGCTTTCTTT.

This clone was found once. The CDR3 coding sequence is TGTGCCAGCAGTTACTCGACCCAGAGGGTGAGCTCCTACGAGCAGTACTTC. Its protein is CASSYSTQRVSSYEQYF. This chain uses TRBV6-8 with TRBJ2-7; tentative D call: TRBD2 (5 bases). Germline V gene lookup returns CDR1 MNHGY and CDR2 SAAAGT. The germline V and J ends were trimmed by 0 bases and 0 bases, with 15 bases remaining between them. This CDR3 has 17 amino acids.